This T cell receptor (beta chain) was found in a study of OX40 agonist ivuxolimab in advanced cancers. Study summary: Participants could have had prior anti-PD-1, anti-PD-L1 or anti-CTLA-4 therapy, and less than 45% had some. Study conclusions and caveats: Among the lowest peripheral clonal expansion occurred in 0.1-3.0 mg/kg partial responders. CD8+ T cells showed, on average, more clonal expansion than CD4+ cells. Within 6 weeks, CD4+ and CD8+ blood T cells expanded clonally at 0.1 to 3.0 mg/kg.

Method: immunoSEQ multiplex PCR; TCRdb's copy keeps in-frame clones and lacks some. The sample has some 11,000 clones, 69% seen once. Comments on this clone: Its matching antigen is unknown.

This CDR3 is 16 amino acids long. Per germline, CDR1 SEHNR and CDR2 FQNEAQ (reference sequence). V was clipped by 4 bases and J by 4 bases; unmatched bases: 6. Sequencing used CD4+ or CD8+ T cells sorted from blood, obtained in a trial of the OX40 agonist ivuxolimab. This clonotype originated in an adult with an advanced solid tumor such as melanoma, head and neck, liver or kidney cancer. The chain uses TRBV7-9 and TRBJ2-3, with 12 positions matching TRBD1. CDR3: CASSSGTGGRADTQYF. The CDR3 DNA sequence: TGTGCCAGCAGCTCGGGGACAGGGGGCCGAGCAGATACGCAGTATTTT.